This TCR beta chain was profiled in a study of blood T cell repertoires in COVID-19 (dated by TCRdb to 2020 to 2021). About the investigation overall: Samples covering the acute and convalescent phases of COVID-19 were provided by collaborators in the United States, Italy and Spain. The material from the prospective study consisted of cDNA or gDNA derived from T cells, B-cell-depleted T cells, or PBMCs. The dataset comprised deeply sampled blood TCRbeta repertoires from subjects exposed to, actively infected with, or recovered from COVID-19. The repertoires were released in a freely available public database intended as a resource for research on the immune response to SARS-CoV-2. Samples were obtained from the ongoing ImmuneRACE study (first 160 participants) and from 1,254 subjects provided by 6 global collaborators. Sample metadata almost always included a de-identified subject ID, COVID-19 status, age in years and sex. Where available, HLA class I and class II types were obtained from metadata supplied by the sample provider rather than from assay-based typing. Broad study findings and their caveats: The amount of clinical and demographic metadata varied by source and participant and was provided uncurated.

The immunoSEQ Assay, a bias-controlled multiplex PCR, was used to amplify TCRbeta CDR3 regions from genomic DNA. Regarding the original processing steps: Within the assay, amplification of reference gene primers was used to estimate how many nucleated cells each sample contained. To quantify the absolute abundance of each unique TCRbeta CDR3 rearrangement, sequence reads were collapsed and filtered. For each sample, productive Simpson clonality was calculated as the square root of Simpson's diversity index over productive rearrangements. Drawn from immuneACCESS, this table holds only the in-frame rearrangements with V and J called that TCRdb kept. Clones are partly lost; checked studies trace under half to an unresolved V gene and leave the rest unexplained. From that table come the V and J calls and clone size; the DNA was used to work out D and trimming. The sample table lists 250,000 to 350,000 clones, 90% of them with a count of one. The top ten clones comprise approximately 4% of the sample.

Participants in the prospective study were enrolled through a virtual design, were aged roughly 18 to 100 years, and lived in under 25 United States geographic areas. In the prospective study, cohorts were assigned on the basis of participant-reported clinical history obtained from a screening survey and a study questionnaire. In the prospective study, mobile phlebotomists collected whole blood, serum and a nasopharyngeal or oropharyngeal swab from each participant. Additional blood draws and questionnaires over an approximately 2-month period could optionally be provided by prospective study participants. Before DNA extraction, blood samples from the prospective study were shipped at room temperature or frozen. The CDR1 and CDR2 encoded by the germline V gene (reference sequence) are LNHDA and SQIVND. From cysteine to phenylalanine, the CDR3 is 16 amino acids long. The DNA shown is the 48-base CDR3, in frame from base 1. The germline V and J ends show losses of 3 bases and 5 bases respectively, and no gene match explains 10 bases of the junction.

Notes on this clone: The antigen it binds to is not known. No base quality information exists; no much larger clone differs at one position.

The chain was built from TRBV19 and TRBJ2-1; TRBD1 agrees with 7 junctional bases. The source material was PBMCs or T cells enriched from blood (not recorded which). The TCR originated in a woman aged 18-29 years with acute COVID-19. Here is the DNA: TGTGCCAGTAGTATTAATTTAGACAGGGAAAACAATGAGCAGTTCTTC. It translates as CASSINLDRENNEQFF.